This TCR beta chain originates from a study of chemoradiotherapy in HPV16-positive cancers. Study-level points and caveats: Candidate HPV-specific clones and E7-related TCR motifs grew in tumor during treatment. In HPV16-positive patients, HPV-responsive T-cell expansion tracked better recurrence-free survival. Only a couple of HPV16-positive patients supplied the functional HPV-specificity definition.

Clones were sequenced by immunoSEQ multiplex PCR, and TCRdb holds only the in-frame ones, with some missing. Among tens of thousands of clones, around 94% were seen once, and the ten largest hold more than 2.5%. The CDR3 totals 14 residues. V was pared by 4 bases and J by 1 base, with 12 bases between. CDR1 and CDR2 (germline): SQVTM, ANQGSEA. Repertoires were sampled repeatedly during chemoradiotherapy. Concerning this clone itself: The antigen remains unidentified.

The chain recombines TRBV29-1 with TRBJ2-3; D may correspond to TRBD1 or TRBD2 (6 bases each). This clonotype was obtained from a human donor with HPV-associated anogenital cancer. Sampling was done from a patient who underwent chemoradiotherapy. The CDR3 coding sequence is TGCAGCGTTGTGGGGGGCGCGGGCACAGATACGCAGTATTTT. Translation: CSVVGGAGTDTQYF.